This TCR beta chain was sequenced during a study of Graves' ophthalmopathy and Graves' hyperthyroidism. Germline V lookup: CDR1 SNHLY, CDR2 FYNNEI. There are 12 residues in the CDR3. V lost 9 bases, J lost 4 bases, and 12 bases lay in between. The table lists this clonotype with many counts. Its target is not known. Each donor who had ophthalmopathy showed moderate-to-severe activity, a CAS of ≥3, a NOSPECS of ≥4, and a duration under 3 months. Clinical symptoms, serum thyroxine, TRAb, thyroid ultrasound and orbital computed tomography determined diagnosis. Study results and limitations: The blood repertoire also included most expanded thyroid clonotypes above 0.001 frequency.

RNA served as the template for amplifying TCR beta CDR3 regions. HTBI primers were employed in first-round RT-PCR, then a second-round multiplex PCR followed. TCRdb reprocessed the multiplex PCR reads via MiXCR and lists one record per CDR3 protein. The sample contains around 340,000 distinct CDR3 sequences, 15% to 20% of which appear only once. Input material: peripheral blood. The chain is built from TRBV2 and TRBJ1-2, with D possibly matching TRBD1 (5 bases). The clonotype comes from an adult man with Graves' ophthalmopathy. The CDR3 region has the DNA TGTGCCAGAACCGGGACGGTCTATGGCTACACCTTC. Its protein is CARTGTVYGYTF.